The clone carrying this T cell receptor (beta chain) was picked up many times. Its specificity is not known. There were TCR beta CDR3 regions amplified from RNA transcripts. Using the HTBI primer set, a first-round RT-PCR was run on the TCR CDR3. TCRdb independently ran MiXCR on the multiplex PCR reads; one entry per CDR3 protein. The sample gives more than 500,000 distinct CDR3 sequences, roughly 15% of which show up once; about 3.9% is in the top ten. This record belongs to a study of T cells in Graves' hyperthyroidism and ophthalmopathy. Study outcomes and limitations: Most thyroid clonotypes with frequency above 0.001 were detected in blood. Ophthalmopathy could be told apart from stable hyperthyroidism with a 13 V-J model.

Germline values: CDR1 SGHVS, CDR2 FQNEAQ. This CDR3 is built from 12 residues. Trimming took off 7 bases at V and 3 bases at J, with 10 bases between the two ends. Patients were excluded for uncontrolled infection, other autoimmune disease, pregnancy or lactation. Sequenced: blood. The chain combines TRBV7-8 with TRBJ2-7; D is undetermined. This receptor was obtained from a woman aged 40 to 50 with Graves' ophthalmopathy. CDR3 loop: CASTGPGYEQYF. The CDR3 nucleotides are TGTGCCAGCACCGGGCCCGGCTACGAGCAGTACTTC.